The 19 T cell receptor beta chains in this list originate from one sample, sequenced in a study of T cell changes during pregnancy in multiple sclerosis. Clones were sequenced by immunoSEQ multiplex PCR, and TCRdb holds only the in-frame ones, with some missing. The table shows about 22,000 clones, with 85% to 95% occurring only once. Material: CD8+ T cells from peripheral blood mononuclear cells, obtained in the third trimester of pregnancy. These receptors all come from a female donor with multiple sclerosis, enrolled in a pregnancy study.

The chain couples TRBV30 to TRBJ1-2; 7 bases are a match to TRBD1. The CDR3 spans 11 residues. The ends lost 0 bases at V and 12 bases at J; junction bases unmatched: 4. In germline, CDR1 is GTSNPN, CDR2 SVGIG (reference sequence). The CDR3 region is CAWSVGQENTF. For the CDR3, the DNA is TGTGCCTGGAGTGTAGGACAGGAGAACACCTTC. Using reference TRBV30 and TRBJ1-2 for the parts outside the CDR3, the full variable domain is SQTIHQWPATLVQPVGSPLSLECTVEGTSNPNLYWYRQAAGRGLQLLFYSVGIGQISSEVPQNLSASRPQDRQFILSSKKLLLSDSGFYLCAWSVGQENTFGSGTRLTVV.

This clone came up a few times. The rearrangement links TRBV4-1 to TRBJ1-1; tentatively, D is TRBD1 (5 bases). With 1 base removed from V and 3 bases from J, the gap between germline ends came to 12 bases. Germline V CDR1 and CDR2: MGHRA, YSYEKL. CDR3 length equals 15 residues. CDR3 residues: CASSQAWGEYTEAFF. The CDR3 DNA sequence: TGCGCCAGCAGCCAAGCGTGGGGCGAATACACTGAAGCTTTCTTT.

V gene TRBV27 combines with J gene TRBJ1-6; 8 bases map to TRBD1. The CDR3 has 15 amino acids. V dropped 3 bases and J dropped 8; count of bases not matched to a gene: 6. The germline gives CDR1 MNHEY, CDR2 SMNVEV (reference sequence). CDR3 bases: TGTGCCAGCAGTTTCCAAGGACAGGGCTATTCACCCCTCCACTTT. As protein: CASSFQGQGYSPLHF.

The rearrangement links TRBV7-9 to TRBJ2-7, with D possibly being TRBD2 (6 bases). CDR1 and CDR2 from the germline V gene are SEHNR and FQNEAQ (reference sequence). The CDR3 is 16 amino acids. V gave up 0 bases and J gave up 2 bases, with 14 bases separating them. CDR3 loop: CASSLARGREAYEQYF. CDR3 sequence (DNA): TGTGCCAGCAGCTTAGCGCGCGGCAGGGAGGCCTACGAGCAGTACTTC.

This chain uses TRBV15 with TRBJ1-2; perhaps TRBD1 as D (5 bases). V was cut by 2 bases and J by 1 base, with 14 bases left in between. Germline V gene data show CDR1 as LNHNV and CDR2 as YYDKDF (reference sequence). This CDR3 has 16 amino acids. As DNA, the CDR3 is TGTGCCACCAGCAGATCCCGTCAGGGCGGTAACTATGGCTACACCTTC. It is translated as CATSRSRQGGNYGYTF.

This sequence joins TRBV27 and TRBJ1-5; D uncertain. The CDR3 runs to 13 residues. Germline-derived CDR1 and CDR2 are MNHEY and SMNVEV (reference sequence). V lost 2 bases, J lost 5 bases, and 7 bases lay in between. CDR3 coding DNA: TGTGCCAGCAGTTTAAACAGTTATCAGCCCCAGCATTTT. It yields the protein CASSLNSYQPQHF.

The DNA of the CDR3 is TGTGCCAGCTCAACCTCCGGGACTAGCGGGAAGGAAGGTTTCGGCATTCAGTACTTC. Amino acid sequence: CASSTSGTSGKEGFGIQYF. This chain links TRBV18 with TRBJ2-4; 13 positions agree with TRBD2. V shed 5 bases, J shed 9 bases, and the junction held 19 bases outside the gene matches. CDR3 length: 19 amino acids. CDR1 KGHSH and CDR2 LQKENI come from the germline V gene.

The rearrangement links TRBV4-2 to TRBJ2-3; possible D gene TRBD2, 5 bases. The CDR3 is 16 residues long. Germline V gene lookup returns CDR1 LGHNA and CDR2 YNFKEQ. With 2 bases removed from V and 0 bases from J, the gap between germline ends came to 12 bases. The CDR3 region is CASSQSEAASTDTQYF. DNA of the CDR3: TGTGCCAGCAGCCAAAGTGAAGCGGCGAGCACAGATACGCAGTATTTT.

This clone appeared once. V usage is TRBV25-1 and J usage is TRBJ2-7, with D possibly TRBD1 on 6 matching bases. The germline V gene encodes CDR1 MGHDK and CDR2 SYGVNS. Trimming left V 5 bases short and J 3 bases short, with 11 bases between. This CDR3 is built from 13 residues. CDR3 loop: CASSTDSYYEQYF. The DNA of the CDR3 is TGTGCCAGCAGTACGGACAGCTACTACGAGCAGTACTTC.

The gene calls are TRBV6-5 and TRBJ2-2, with D perhaps matching TRBD1 (6 bases). The V and J ends lost 2 bases and 6 bases respectively, with 7 bases between them. The CDR3 consists of 13 residues. The V gene's germline CDR1 is MNHEY and CDR2 SVGAGI. The CDR3 here is CASSYQGSGELFF. CDR3 bases: TGTGCCAGCAGTTACCAGGGGTCCGGGGAGCTGTTTTTT.

The DNA for the CDR3 is TGCGCCAGCAGCTTGTTTATGAACACTGAAGCTTTCTTT. Protein sequence: CASSLFMNTEAFF. The chain recombines TRBV5-1 with TRBJ1-1, with D hard to call. This CDR3 has 13 residues. Trimming shortened V by 1 base and J by 0 bases, and 4 bases separated the two germline ends. CDR1 and CDR2 from the germline V gene are SGHRS and YFSETQ.

The sample holds one count of this clone. In the same sample, other DNA sequences code for this CDR3. The CDR3 spells CASSIGLNNEQFF. The DNA of the CDR3 is TGTGCCAGTAGTATAGGGCTTAACAATGAGCAGTTCTTC. The V and J genes are TRBV19 and TRBJ2-1; no definite D call. Trimming pared 1 base from V and 5 bases from J, leaving 6 bases between. CDR1 is LNHDA and CDR2 is SQIVND in the germline V gene (reference sequence). The CDR3 consists of 13 residues.

This sequence joins TRBV7-9 and TRBJ1-6; 8 bases are shared with TRBD1. Germline assignment: CDR1 SEHNR and CDR2 FQNEAQ (reference sequence). This CDR3 contains 15 residues. The ends lost 4 bases at V and 6 bases at J; junction bases unmatched: 5. This CDR3 is CASSSGQGSNSPLHF. DNA of the CDR3: TGTGCCAGCAGCTCCGGACAGGGAAGTAATTCACCCCTCCACTTT. Full variable domain (rest looked up from reference TRBV7-9 and TRBJ1-6): DTGVSQNPRHKITKRGQNVTFRCDPISEHNRLYWYRQTLGQGPEFLTYFQNEAQLEKSRLLSDRFSAERPKGSFSTLEIQRTEQGDSAMYLCASSSGQGSNSPLHFGNGTRLTVT.

The chain uses TRBV25-1 and TRBJ2-1; 8 bases fit TRBD1. This CDR3 comprises 14 residues. Per the germline V gene, CDR1 is MGHDK and CDR2 is SYGVNS. J was trimmed by 4 bases and V by 6 bases; bases with no gene match: 5. The CDR3 DNA reads as TGTGCCAGCAGCGACAGGGGCCCTTACAATGAGCAGTTCTTC. Protein product: CASSDRGPYNEQFF.

The chain uses TRBV7-9 and TRBJ2-2, with TRBD1 matching 7 bases. The germline gives CDR1 SEHNR, CDR2 FQNEAQ (reference sequence). There are 13 residues in the CDR3. The J segment lost 5 bases and the V segment lost 5 bases, leaving 2 bases of the junction unmatched. The CDR3 DNA reads TGTGCCAGCAGCCCAGGGGGTACCGGGGAGCTGTTTTTT. Its translation: CASSPGGTGELFF.

The rearrangement joins TRBV7-9 to TRBJ1-2, with a possible D match to TRBD1 (6 bases). With 4 bases removed from V and 8 bases from J, the gap between germline ends came to 11 bases. CDR1 is SEHNR, CDR2 FQNEAQ, per germline (reference sequence). The CDR3 contains 12 residues. CDR3 nucleotides: TGTGCCAGCAGCTCGGGACAAAGCGGCTACACCTTC. Translation: CASSSGQSGYTF.

J is TRBJ2-1 and V is TRBV2; possible D gene TRBD1, 5 bases. The CDR3 loop spans 17 amino acids. Trimming took off 0 bases at V and 0 bases at J, with 12 bases between the two ends. The germline V gene encodes CDR1 SNHLY and CDR2 FYNNEI. CDR3 region: CASSEASGPSSYNEQFF. DNA for the CDR3: TGTGCCAGCAGTGAAGCGTCAGGGCCTAGCTCCTACAATGAGCAGTTCTTC.

The V call is TRBV27, the J call TRBJ2-3; TRBD2 matches 9 bases. V trimming: 3 bases; J trimming: 2 bases; junction bases outside the gene matches: 9. The CDR3 extends over 17 amino acids. From germline, CDR1 is MNHEY and CDR2 SMNVEV (reference sequence). The CDR3 here is CASSFLRLAGNTDTQYF. CDR3 bases: TGTGCCAGCAGTTTTTTGCGGCTAGCGGGAAACACAGATACGCAGTATTTT.

In its sample, this clone was seen a few times. The V gene is TRBV2, the J gene TRBJ2-1, with 7 bases lining up with TRBD2. With V trimmed by 10 bases and J by 10 bases, 10 bases remained unmatched. Germline CDR1 reads SNHLY; CDR2 reads FYNNEI. CDR3 size: 12 residues. CDR3 in DNA: TGTGCCACCCTAGGGAGGGCAGGGGAGCAGTTCTTC. Its protein product is CATLGRAGEQFF.